This T cell receptor beta chain was observed in a study of T cells in Graves' hyperthyroidism and ophthalmopathy. Study conclusions and caveats: The authors' 13 V-J model separated ophthalmopathy from stable hyperthyroidism.

V was pared by 5 bases and J by 4 bases, with 17 bases between. The CDR3 covers 15 residues. Looked up from germline, CDR1 is SNHLY and CDR2 is FYNNEI. The TCR beta CDR3 regions underwent amplification using RNA transcripts as the source. The primer set for the first-round RT-PCR of the TCR CDR3 was HTBI. MiXCR was run by TCRdb on the multiplex PCR reads, yielding one entry per CDR3 protein. The profile covers over 700,000 distinct CDR3 sequences, with roughly 32% appearing a single time and more than 25% taken by the ten largest. About this clonotype: Its antigen is currently unknown.

The material sequenced was blood. The chain carries TRBV2 and TRBJ1-1; D uncertain. This TCR came from a woman aged 40 to 55 with Graves' hyperthyroidism. The CDR3 nucleotides are TGTGCCAGCAGTCCAAGCCGGGGTTACGGCACTGAAGCTTTCTTT. Protein product: CASSPSRGYGTEAFF.